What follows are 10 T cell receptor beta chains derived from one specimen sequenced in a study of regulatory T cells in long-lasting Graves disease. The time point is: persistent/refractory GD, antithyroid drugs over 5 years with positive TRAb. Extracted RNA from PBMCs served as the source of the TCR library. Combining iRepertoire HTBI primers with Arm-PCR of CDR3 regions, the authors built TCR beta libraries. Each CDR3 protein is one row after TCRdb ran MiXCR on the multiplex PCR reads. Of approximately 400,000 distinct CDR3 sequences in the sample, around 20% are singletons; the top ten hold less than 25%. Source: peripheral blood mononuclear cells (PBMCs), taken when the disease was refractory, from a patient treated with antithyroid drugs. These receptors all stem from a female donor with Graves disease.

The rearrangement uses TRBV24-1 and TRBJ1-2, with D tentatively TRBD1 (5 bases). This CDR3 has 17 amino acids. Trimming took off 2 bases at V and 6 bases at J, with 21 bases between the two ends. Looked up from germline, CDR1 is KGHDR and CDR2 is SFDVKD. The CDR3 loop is CATSDYTTGARNHGYTF. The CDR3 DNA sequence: TGTGCCACCAGTGATTATACCACCGGGGCCCGCAACCATGGCTACACCTTC.

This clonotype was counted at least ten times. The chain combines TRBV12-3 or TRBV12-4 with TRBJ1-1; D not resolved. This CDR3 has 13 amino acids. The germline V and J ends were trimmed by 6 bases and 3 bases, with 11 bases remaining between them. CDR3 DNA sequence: TGTGCCAGCAGCCACCCTGGGGACACTGAAGCTTTCTTT. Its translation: CASSHPGDTEAFF.

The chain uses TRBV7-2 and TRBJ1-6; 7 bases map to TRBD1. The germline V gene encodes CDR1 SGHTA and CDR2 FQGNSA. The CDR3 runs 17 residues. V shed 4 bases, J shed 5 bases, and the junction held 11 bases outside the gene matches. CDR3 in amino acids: CASSSLWAGQNNSPLHF. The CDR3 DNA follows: TGTGCCAGCAGCTCTCTATGGGCGGGACAGAATAATTCACCCCTCCACTTT.

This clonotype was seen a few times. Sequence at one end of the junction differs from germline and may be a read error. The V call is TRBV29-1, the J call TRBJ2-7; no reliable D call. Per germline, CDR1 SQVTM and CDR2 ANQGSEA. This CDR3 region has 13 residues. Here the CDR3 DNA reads TGCAGCGTCGAAGGCGTGACTGCGGACGAGCAGTACTTC. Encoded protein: CSVEGVTADEQYF.

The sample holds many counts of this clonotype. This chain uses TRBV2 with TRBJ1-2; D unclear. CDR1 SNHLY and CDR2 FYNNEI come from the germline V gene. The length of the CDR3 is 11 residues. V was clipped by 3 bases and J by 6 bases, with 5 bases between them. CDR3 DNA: TGTGCCAGCAGTGATACGAATGGCTACACCTTC. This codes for CASSDTNGYTF.

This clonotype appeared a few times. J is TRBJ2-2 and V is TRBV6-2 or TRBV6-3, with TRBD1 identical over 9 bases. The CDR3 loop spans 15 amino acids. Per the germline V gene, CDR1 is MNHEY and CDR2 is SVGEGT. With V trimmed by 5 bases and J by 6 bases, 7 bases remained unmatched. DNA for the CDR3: TGTGCCAGCAGTAGGACAGGGGTGCCTTCCGGGGAGCTGTTTTTT. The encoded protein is CASSRTGVPSGELFF.

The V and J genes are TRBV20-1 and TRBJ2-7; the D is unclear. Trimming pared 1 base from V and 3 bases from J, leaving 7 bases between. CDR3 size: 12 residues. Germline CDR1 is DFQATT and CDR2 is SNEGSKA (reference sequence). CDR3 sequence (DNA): TGCAGTGCTAGAGTCCCTGGCTACGAGCAGTACTTC. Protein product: CSARVPGYEQYF.

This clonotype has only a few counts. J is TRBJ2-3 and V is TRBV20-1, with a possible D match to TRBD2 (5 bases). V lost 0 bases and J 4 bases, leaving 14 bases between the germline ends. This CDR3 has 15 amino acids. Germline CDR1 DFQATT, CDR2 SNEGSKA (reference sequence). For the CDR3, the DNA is TGCAGTGCTAGAGAGAGTTCTAGCTTGGCAGATACGCAGTATTTT. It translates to CSARESSSLADTQYF.

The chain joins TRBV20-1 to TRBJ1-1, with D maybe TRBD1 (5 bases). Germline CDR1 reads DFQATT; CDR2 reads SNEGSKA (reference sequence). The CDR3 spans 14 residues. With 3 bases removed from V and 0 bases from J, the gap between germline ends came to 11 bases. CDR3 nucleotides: TGCAGTGCTAGTGGGACCCTCGTGAACACTGAAGCTTTCTTT. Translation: CSASGTLVNTEAFF.

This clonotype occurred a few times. The CDR3 bases are TGTGCCGGACAGGGGGATGTTACTGAAGCTTTCTTT. Its translation: CAGQGDVTEAFF. The rearrangement uses TRBV30 and TRBJ1-1, with TRBD1 identical over 10 bases. J gave up 5 bases and V 8 bases, and 5 bases lay outside the gene matches. The CDR3 runs 12 residues. Germline lookup yields CDR1 GTSNPN and CDR2 SVGIG (reference sequence).